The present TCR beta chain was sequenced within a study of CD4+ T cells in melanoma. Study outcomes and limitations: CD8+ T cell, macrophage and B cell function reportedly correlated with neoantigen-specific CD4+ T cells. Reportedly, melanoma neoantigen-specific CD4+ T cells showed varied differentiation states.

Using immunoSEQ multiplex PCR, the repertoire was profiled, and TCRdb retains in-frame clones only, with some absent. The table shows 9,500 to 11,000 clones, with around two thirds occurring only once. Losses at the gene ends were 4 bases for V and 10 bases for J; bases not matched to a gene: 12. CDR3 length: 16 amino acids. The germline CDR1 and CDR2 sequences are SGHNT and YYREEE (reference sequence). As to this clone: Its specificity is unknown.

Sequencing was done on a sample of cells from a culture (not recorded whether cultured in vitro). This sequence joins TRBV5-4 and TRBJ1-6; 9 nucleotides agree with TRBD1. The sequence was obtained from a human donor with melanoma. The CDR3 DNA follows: TGTGCCAGCAGCCTCACCGGACAGGGGTGGGGGTCACCCCTCCACTTT. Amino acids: CASSLTGQGWGSPLHF.